What follows are 8 T cell receptor beta chains derived from one specimen sequenced in a study of blood T cells in healthy people across ages. The use of a sample-barcoded 5' primer and a J-beta primer mix characterized a second PCR of about 7 to 12 cycles. TCRdb recomputed calls from the 5' RACE reads with MiXCR, one row per CDR3 protein. This table has about 720,000 distinct CDR3 sequences, roughly 25% appearing once. The same data also went into a second study, on T cells of mothers and their children.

Source material: blood. The origin of the receptors is a boy aged 5-17 years in good health.

The J gene is TRBJ2-1, the V gene TRBV6-1; a possible D gene is TRBD2 (5 bases). Germline V lookup: CDR1 MNHNS, CDR2 SASEGT. The CDR3 sequence is 15 residues long. V was cut by 6 bases and J by 0 bases, with 12 bases left in between. The CDR3 spells CASRSSWGSYNEQFF. The CDR3 nucleotides are TGTGCCAGCAGATCTAGCTGGGGCTCCTACAATGAGCAGTTCTTC.

This clonotype has just a few counts. J is TRBJ2-2 and V is TRBV10-3; 10 positions match TRBD1. J lost 6 bases, V lost 4 bases, and 11 bases had no gene match. There are 17 residues in the CDR3. Germline CDR1 ENHRY, CDR2 SYGVKD. CDR3 DNA sequence: TGTGCCATCAGTGGGGACAGGGGAGATTCTCTTGCCGGGGAGCTGTTTTTT. As protein: CAISGDRGDSLAGELFF.

This rearrangement joins TRBV28 to TRBJ1-1, with 9 bases that match TRBD1. The J segment lost 4 bases and the V segment lost 6 bases, leaving 12 bases of the junction unmatched. Germline V lookup: CDR1 MDHEN, CDR2 SYDVKM. The CDR3 sequence is 16 residues long. The CDR3 is CASRTGGAGGGTEAFF. The CDR3 DNA sequence: TGTGCCAGCAGAACAGGGGGCGCGGGAGGGGGCACTGAAGCTTTCTTT. Full variable domain (rest looked up from reference TRBV28 and TRBJ1-1): DVKVTQSSRYLVKRTGEKVFLECVQDMDHENMFWYRQDPGLGLRLIYFSYDVKMKEKGDIPEGYSVSREKKERFSLILESASTNQTSMYLCASRTGGAGGGTEAFFGQGTRLTVV.

The chain uses TRBV20-1 and TRBJ1-2, with D maybe TRBD1 (5 bases). The V end was cut by 5 bases, the J end by 1 base, with 11 bases between. This CDR3 region has 13 residues. Germline V gene lookup returns CDR1 DFQATT and CDR2 SNEGSKA (reference sequence). The CDR3 DNA is TGCAGTGCTTCCCAGGGACTTAACTATGGCTACACCTTC. Protein product: CSASQGLNYGYTF.

The J gene is TRBJ1-2, the V gene TRBV29-1; D is possibly TRBD1 (5 bases). V was cut by 4 bases and J by 3 bases, with 12 bases left in between. There are 13 residues in the CDR3. Per germline, CDR1 SQVTM and CDR2 ANQGSEA. CDR3 in DNA: TGCAGCGTTGCTCGAGGGGCGGACTATGGCTACACCTTC. It is translated as CSVARGADYGYTF.

This clonotype has just a few counts. The DNA of the CDR3 is TGCGCCAGCAGCCAAGATCCAGGGATTAGCTACAATGAGCAGTTCTTC. Amino acid sequence: CASSQDPGISYNEQFF. J is TRBJ2-1 and V is TRBV4-3; D perhaps matches TRBD1 (5 bases). The ends were cut back, 0 bases at V and 3 bases at J, with 12 bases in the middle. Looked up from germline, CDR1 is LGHNA and CDR2 is YSLEER. The CDR3 runs 16 residues.

Only a few counts were recorded for this clonotype. The rearrangement links TRBV2 to TRBJ2-1; a weak D match, TRBD2 (6 bases). V was cut by 6 bases and J by 7 bases, with 28 bases left in between. Germline CDR1 and CDR2: SNHLY and FYNNEI. CDR3 size: 18 residues. The CDR3 is CASSQVGPRRGLTNEQFF. For the CDR3, the DNA is TGTGCCAGCAGCCAAGTAGGTCCTAGGCGGGGACTTACGAATGAGCAGTTCTTC.

This clonotype was counted only a few times. The chain combines TRBV29-1 with TRBJ2-7, with D possibly TRBD1 on 5 matching bases. Trimming shortened V by 7 bases and J by 3 bases, and 16 bases separated the two germline ends. Germline CDR1 and CDR2: SQVTM and ANQGSEA. CDR3 length: 13 amino acids. CDR3 nucleotide sequence: TGCAGCGCCTCGGTGGGGCAGGGCTACGAGCAGTACTTC. As protein: CSASVGQGYEQYF.